The present T cell receptor beta chain was sequenced within a study of precursors of human CD4 cytotoxic T cells (dated by TCRdb to between 2018 and 2020). As for the study more broadly: CD4+ memory subsets from around 13 donors in total were covered by the bulk TCR-seq analysis. TCR-seq analysis of 14 donors yielded TCRalpha and TCRbeta chain sequences (table S7).

To test whether a precursor-effector relationship exists among CD4 cytotoxic T cells, bulk UMI-based TCR sequencing was run on four sorted CD4+ memory subsets: TCM, TEM, IL-7Rhigh TEMRA, and IL-7R- TEMRA. Cells were obtained from peripheral blood mononuclear cells isolated from human blood. TCRdb lists the instrument as Illumina MiSeq. In the authors' own workflow: The Shannon-Wiener index, calculated in VDJtools, was used to measure repertoire diversity. TCRbeta clonotypes with a clonotype frequency of at least 3 were defined as expanded. TCRdb reprocessed the public reads (quality trimming at Q25 with fastp, clone calling with MiXCR) and kept in-frame beta chains. For every CDR3 protein sequence, its rows merge into one entry that carries the most common genes and DNA. The V and J calls, along with clone size, are taken from TCRdb and not from the paper's own processing. This sample lists more than 300 distinct CDR3 sequences; roughly 19% were detected once. Roughly 15% of the sample lies in the top ten.

According to the germline V gene, CDR1 reads ENHRY and CDR2 reads SYGVKD. At the junction V is shortened by 4 bases and J by 3 bases, with 14 bases in between. The CDR3 spans 15 residues, from the cysteine through the phenylalanine. This entry keeps only the CDR3 DNA: 45 bases, framed from base 1. This clonotype is large (0.1 to 1%). Its antigen is unknown. No per-base quality is available; no much larger clone lies one base away. What the work shows at the level of the full study, not this receptor alone: A bigger share of IL-7Rhigh TEMRA clonotypes consisted of expanded effector clonotypes than was the case for TEM or TCM clonotypes. According to the authors, an observational design in humans cannot definitively determine the direction of differentiation between precursor and effector cells. Only about 95% of the 14 donors were included in some bulk TCR-seq comparisons, which suggests that not every subset was available for every donor. More restricted TCR repertoires, with lower diversity and more expanded clonotypes, were shown by IL-7Rhigh and IL-7R- TEMRA subsets than by TCM and TEM subsets.

This sequence uses TRBV10-3 and TRBJ2-3; the D match is possibly TRBD1 or TRBD2, with 5 bases aligned in each. Sequenced: memory CD4+ T cells from blood (PBMCs). This clonotype was obtained from a human donor in good health. The CDR3 loop reads CAISAPGLGTDTQYF. The DNA sequence reads TGTGCCATCAGTGCCCCGGGGCTGGGGACAGATACGCAGTATTTT.